Following are 24 T cell receptor beta chains from one sample sequenced in a study of shared T cell receptors in the human thymus. Libraries were prepared by immunoSEQ multiplex PCR; TCRdb keeps only in-frame clonotypes and omits some of them. The sample shows more than 550,000 clones, roughly 85% of them seen only once. This sample was also put to use in a study of human thymus T cells.

Sample: thymocytes. These receptors were collected from a girl less than two years old with a congenital heart defect.

The chain links TRBV10-3 to TRBJ2-7; 8 bases are a match to TRBD1. Germline values: CDR1 ENHRY, CDR2 SYGVKD. Trimming cost V 4 bases and J 5 bases; bases outside gene matches: 7. The CDR3 is made up of 14 amino acids. Here the CDR3 DNA reads TGTGCCATCAGTGGAAGGGACAGGCCCCACGAGCAGTACTTC. It translates to CAISGRDRPHEQYF.

The chain links TRBV7-2 to TRBJ2-5; 16 bases agree with TRBD2. V shed 1 base, J shed 1 base, and the junction held 6 bases outside the gene matches. This CDR3 contains 19 residues. The germline V gene has CDR1 SGHTA and CDR2 FQGNSA. CDR3 residues: CASSLEKGTSGGGQETQYF. The CDR3 DNA follows: TGTGCCAGCAGCTTAGAAAAGGGGACTAGCGGGGGGGGCCAAGAGACCCAGTACTTC. Based on the CDR3 plus reference TRBV7-2 and TRBJ2-5, the full variable domain is GAGVSQSPSNKVTEKGKDVELRCDPISGHTALYWYRQSLGQGLEFLIYFQGNSAPDKSGLPSDRFSAERTGGSVSTLTIQRTQQEDSAVYLCASSLEKGTSGGGQETQYFGPGTRLLVL.

This clone occurred a few times. This sequence joins TRBV7-2 and TRBJ1-3, with 9 bases aligning to TRBD1. Germline V CDR1 and CDR2: SGHTA, FQGNSA. The CDR3 runs 19 residues. V was clipped by 4 bases and J by 0 bases; unmatched bases: 13. The CDR3 DNA sequence: TGTGCCAGCAGCTCGATACACAGGGGGCCGATAAGCTCTGGAAACACCATATATTTT. It codes for CASSSIHRGPISSGNTIYF. Full variable domain (outside the CDR3, taken from reference TRBV7-2 and TRBJ1-3): GAGVSQSPSNKVTEKGKDVELRCDPISGHTALYWYRQSLGQGLEFLIYFQGNSAPDKSGLPSDRFSAERTGGSVSTLTIQRTQQEDSAVYLCASSSIHRGPISSGNTIYFGEGSWLTVV.

The chain recombines TRBV4-3 with TRBJ1-4, with TRBD1 matching 9 bases. The length of the CDR3 is 16 residues. Looked up from germline, CDR1 is LGHNA and CDR2 is YSLEER. J lost 12 bases, V lost 3 bases, and 14 bases had no gene match. The CDR3 spells CASSQRLRDRVEELFF. The CDR3 nucleotides read TGCGCCAGCAGCCAGCGGCTCCGGGACAGGGTAGAGGAACTGTTTTTT.

The chain joins TRBV10-2 to TRBJ2-1; D is unclear. Trimming removed 7 bases at V and 8 bases at J, with 9 bases between. Germline V CDR1 and CDR2: WSHSY, SAAADI. The CDR3 consists of 11 residues. The CDR3 reads CASTSLYEQFF. The CDR3 bases are TGCGCCAGCACGAGTCTCTATGAGCAGTTCTTC.

V is TRBV21-1 and J is TRBJ2-5; the table's TRBD1 call for D was not verified on the DNA. TRBV21-1 has pseudogene status. The CDR3 is 14 amino acids. As DNA, the CDR3 is TGTGCCAGCAGCAAAGTACAGCTACAAGAGACCCAGTACTTC. It encodes CASSKVQLQETQYF.

In nucleotides, the CDR3 is TGCAGTGCGTGGGTTCGCGGGGAGCAGTTCTTC. It encodes CSAWVRGEQFF. The V call is TRBV20-1, the J call TRBJ2-1; D perhaps matches TRBD2 (5 bases). The CDR3 is 11 residues long. V shed 6 bases and J shed 10 bases, with 13 bases lying between them. CDR1 and CDR2 from the germline V gene are DFQATT and SNEGSKA (reference sequence).

The V and J genes are TRBV11-2 and TRBJ1-6; a possible D gene is TRBD1 (5 bases). Trimming took 5 bases from V and 7 from J, leaving 21 bases between them. The CDR3 is made up of 17 amino acids. Per the germline V gene, CDR1 is SGHAT and CDR2 is FQNNGV. CDR3 region: CASSIRLGGTGNSPLHF. CDR3 nucleotides: TGTGCCAGCAGCATAAGGTTGGGGGGGACGGGAAATTCACCCCTCCACTTT.

The chain joins TRBV6-6 to TRBJ1-4; no clear D gene. The germline gives CDR1 MNHNY, CDR2 SVGAGI (reference sequence). Trimming removed 5 bases from V and 2 bases from J, with 15 bases in between. There are 16 residues in the CDR3. For the CDR3, the DNA is TGTGCCAGCAGTACCACACGAGGTGCGACTAATGAAAAACTGTTTTTT. Translating it yields CASSTTRGATNEKLFF.

This sequence joins TRBV15 and TRBJ2-5; TRBD2 matches 10 bases. The CDR3 runs 16 residues. V lost 6 bases to trimming and J lost 2 bases; unmatched junction nucleotides: 9. From germline, CDR1 is LNHNV and CDR2 YYDKDF (reference sequence). CDR3 sequence reads: CATRGFSGGRQETQYF. Here the CDR3 DNA reads TGTGCCACCAGGGGGTTTAGCGGGGGGAGGCAAGAGACCCAGTACTTC.

CDR3 sequence (DNA): TGTGCCAGCAGTAGGGGACAGCCACGTCCTCCCTATAGCAATCAGCCCCAGCATTTT. Protein: CASSRGQPRPPYSNQPQHF. The rearrangement uses TRBV5-8 and TRBJ1-5, with 7 bases matching TRBD1. This CDR3 spans 19 amino acids. V dropped 5 bases and J dropped 0; count of bases not matched to a gene: 17. Germline-derived CDR1 and CDR2 are SGHTS and YDEGEE.

The rearrangement joins TRBV21-1 to TRBJ2-7; the table's D call of TRBD1 was not tested on the DNA. TRBV21-1 is a pseudogene segment. The CDR3 is 17 residues long. CDR3 coding DNA: TGTGCCAGCAGCACGCAACCCCGGGACAGGGGGCTCTTCCAGCAGTACTTC. Protein: CASSTQPRDRGLFQQYF.

The rearrangement links TRBV29-1 to TRBJ2-1; possible D gene TRBD1, 5 bases. The CDR3 runs 12 residues. The V and J ends lost 3 bases and 7 bases respectively, with 10 bases between them. Germline V CDR1 and CDR2: SQVTM, ANQGSEA. The CDR3 bases are TGCAGCGTTGATGCAGGGTATAATGAGCAGTTCTTC. This gives the protein CSVDAGYNEQFF.

This clone has only one observation. V and J are TRBV9 and TRBJ1-2, with a possible D match to TRBD1 (6 bases). The CDR3 sequence is 14 residues long. Germline V lookup: CDR1 SGDLS, CDR2 YYNGEE. V lost 4 bases, J lost 2 bases, and 12 bases lay in between. In DNA, the CDR3 is TGTGCCAGCAGCAACCGGACAGCCAACTATGGCTACACCTTC. This codes for CASSNRTANYGYTF.

The V call is TRBV5-6, the J call TRBJ2-1; the match to TRBD1 covers 7 bases. This CDR3 has 15 amino acids. V was pared by 5 bases and J by 8 bases, with 13 bases of the junction left unmatched. Germline loops: CDR1 SGHDT, CDR2 YYEEEE. CDR3 protein: CASSAPWAGGDEQFF. In DNA form, the CDR3 reads TGTGCCAGCAGTGCCCCCTGGGCAGGGGGAGATGAGCAGTTCTTC. The full variable domain, completed using reference TRBV5-6 and TRBJ2-1, is DAGVTQSPTHLIKTRGQQVTLRCSPKSGHDTVSWYQQALGQGPQFIFQYYEEEERQRGNFPDRFSGHQFPNYSSELNVNALLLGDSALYLCASSAPWAGGDEQFFGPGTRLTVL.

This sequence joins TRBV7-2 and TRBJ2-1; 9 bases align to TRBD1. After removal of 8 bases from V and 4 bases from J, the junction contained 6 bases not matched to a gene. There are 14 residues in the CDR3. The germline CDR1 and CDR2 sequences are SGHTA and FQGNSA. Here the CDR3 DNA reads TGTGCCAGCGGCCTACAGGGGGCATACAATGAGCAGTTCTTC. Its translation is CASGLQGAYNEQFF.

Only a few counts were recorded for this clone. This chain uses TRBV4-1 with TRBJ2-2, with TRBD1 matching 7 bases. V lost 4 bases, J lost 1 base, and 3 bases stayed unmatched. Germline V CDR1 and CDR2: MGHRA, YSYEKL. This CDR3 is 15 amino acids long. CDR3 in amino acids: CASSLGQENTGELFF. CDR3 coding DNA: TGCGCCAGCAGCCTTGGACAGGAGAACACCGGGGAGCTGTTTTTT.

J is TRBJ2-3 and V is TRBV5-4, with D unresolved. Trimming pared 4 bases from V and 2 bases from J, leaving 26 bases between. The CDR3 is 19 residues long. In germline, CDR1 is SGHNT, CDR2 YYREEE (reference sequence). CDR3 in amino acids: CASSAKAADTVTFTDTQYF. The CDR3 bases are TGTGCCAGCAGCGCGAAGGCAGCCGACACGGTTACTTTCACAGATACGCAGTATTTT.

The chain carries TRBV5-8 and TRBJ1-6, with D tentatively TRBD1 (6 bases). V was pared by 4 bases and J by 8 bases, with 16 bases between. Germline V lookup: CDR1 SGHTS, CDR2 YDEGEE. CDR3 length: 15 amino acids. The chain's CDR3 is CASSASGALDSPLHF. The DNA of the CDR3 is TGTGCCAGCAGCGCCTCAGGGGCCCTTGATTCACCCCTCCACTTT.

V usage is TRBV9 and J usage is TRBJ1-2, with TRBD1 matching 7 bases. V lost 6 bases, J lost 3 bases, and 5 bases stayed unmatched. Germline lookup yields CDR1 SGDLS and CDR2 YYNGEE. CDR3 length: 13 amino acids. CDR3 protein: CASKRGHDYGYTF. In DNA form, the CDR3 reads TGTGCCAGCAAGAGGGGGCATGACTATGGCTACACCTTC. Full variable domain (missing parts from reference TRBV9 and TRBJ1-2): DSGVTQTPKHLITATGQRVTLRCSPRSGDLSVYWYQQSLDQGLQFLIQYYNGEERAKGNILERFSAQQFPDLHSELNLSSLELGDSALYFCASKRGHDYGYTFGSGTRLTVV.

CDR3 in DNA: TGTGCCAGCAGCTTCACTACAGGGGGAAGGGCTACGCAGTATTTT. Its translation: CASSFTTGGRATQYF. V gene TRBV5-6 combines with J gene TRBJ2-3; TRBD1 matches 8 bases. The junction had 10 bases not matched to a gene; V was cut back by 2 bases and J by 8 bases. This CDR3 contains 15 residues. In germline, CDR1 is SGHDT, CDR2 YYEEEE. Combining the CDR3 with reference TRBV5-6 and TRBJ2-3 gives the whole variable domain DAGVTQSPTHLIKTRGQQVTLRCSPKSGHDTVSWYQQALGQGPQFIFQYYEEEERQRGNFPDRFSGHQFPNYSSELNVNALLLGDSALYLCASSFTTGGRATQYFGPGTRLTVL.

This clone was observed a few times. The V call is TRBV5-1, the J call TRBJ1-1; TRBD1 matches at 8 bases. Germline-derived CDR1 and CDR2 are SGHRS and YFSETQ. The CDR3 contains 15 residues. Trimming cost V 0 bases and J 3 bases; bases outside gene matches: 4. DNA for the CDR3: TGCGCCAGCAGCTTGGCCAGGGGGCTATACACTGAAGCTTTCTTT. Its protein is CASSLARGLYTEAFF.

The V call is TRBV11-3, the J call TRBJ1-1; D is possibly TRBD1 (6 bases). The CDR3 contains 16 residues. V gave up 5 bases and J gave up 3 bases, with 19 bases separating them. The germline V gene encodes CDR1 SGHNT and CDR2 YENEEA. In DNA form, the CDR3 reads TGTGCCAGCAGCCCCATCCGGGGGGGCAGGCACACTGAAGCTTTCTTT. This encodes CASSPIRGGRHTEAFF.

This rearrangement joins TRBV6-6 to TRBJ2-1; TRBD1 matches 8 bases. V lost 4 bases, J lost 8 bases, and 10 bases stayed unmatched. Germline assignment: CDR1 MNHNY and CDR2 SVGAGI (reference sequence). CDR3 length: 15 residues. The CDR3: CASSFFGQGAYEQFF. The CDR3 bases are TGTGCCAGCAGTTTTTTCGGGCAGGGGGCGTATGAGCAGTTCTTC.